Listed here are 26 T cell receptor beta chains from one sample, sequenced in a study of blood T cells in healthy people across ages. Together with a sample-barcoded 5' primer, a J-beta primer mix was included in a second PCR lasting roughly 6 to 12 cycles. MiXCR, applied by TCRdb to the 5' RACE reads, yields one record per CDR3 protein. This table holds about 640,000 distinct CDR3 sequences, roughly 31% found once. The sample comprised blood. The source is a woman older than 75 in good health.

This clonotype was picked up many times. CDR3 sequence (DNA): TGTGCCAGCAGCTTAGCAGTAAGGCAGGGGGTAGACGAGCAGTTCTTC. Its protein product is CASSLAVRQGVDEQFF. This chain connects TRBV7-2 to TRBJ2-1; TRBD1 matches 7 bases. The junction had 12 bases not matched to a gene; V was cut back by 0 bases and J by 10 bases. In germline, CDR1 is SGHTA, CDR2 FQGNSA. The CDR3 contains 16 residues.

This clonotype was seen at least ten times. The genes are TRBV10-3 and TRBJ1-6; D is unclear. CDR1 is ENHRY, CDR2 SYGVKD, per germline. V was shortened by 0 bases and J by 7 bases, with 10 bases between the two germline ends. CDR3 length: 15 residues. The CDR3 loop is CAISESSQENSPLHF. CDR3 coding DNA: TGTGCCATCAGTGAGTCTTCGCAGGAGAATTCACCCCTCCACTTT.

The CDR3 nucleotides read TGTGCCAGCAGTTCCAACACAGGGGTCTCTGGAAACACCATATATTTT. It yields the protein CASSSNTGVSGNTIYF. The gene calls are TRBV6-5 and TRBJ1-3; 7 bases match TRBD1. Germline values: CDR1 MNHEY, CDR2 SVGAGI. J gave up 0 bases and V 4 bases, and 6 bases lay outside the gene matches. The CDR3 is 16 amino acids.

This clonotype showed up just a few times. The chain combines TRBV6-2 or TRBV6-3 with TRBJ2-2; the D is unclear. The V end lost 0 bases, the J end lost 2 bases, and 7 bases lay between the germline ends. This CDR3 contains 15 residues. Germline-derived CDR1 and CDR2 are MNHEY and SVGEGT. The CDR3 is CASSYSTVNTGELFF. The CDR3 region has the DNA TGTGCCAGCAGTTACTCAACGGTTAACACCGGGGAGCTGTTTTTT.

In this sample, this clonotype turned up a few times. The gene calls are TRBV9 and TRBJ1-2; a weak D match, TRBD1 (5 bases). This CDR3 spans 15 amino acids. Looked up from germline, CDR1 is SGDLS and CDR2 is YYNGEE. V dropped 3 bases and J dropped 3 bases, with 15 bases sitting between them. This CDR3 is CASSGGTLGDYGYTF. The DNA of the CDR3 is TGTGCCAGCAGCGGGGGGACTCTCGGGGACTATGGCTACACCTTC.

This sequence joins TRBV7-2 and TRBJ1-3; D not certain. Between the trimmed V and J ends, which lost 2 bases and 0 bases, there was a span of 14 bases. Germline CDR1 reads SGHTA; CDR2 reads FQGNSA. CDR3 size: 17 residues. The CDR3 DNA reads TGTGCCAGCAGCTTAACCCCCGACGGGAGCTCTGGAAACACCATATATTTT. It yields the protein CASSLTPDGSSGNTIYF.

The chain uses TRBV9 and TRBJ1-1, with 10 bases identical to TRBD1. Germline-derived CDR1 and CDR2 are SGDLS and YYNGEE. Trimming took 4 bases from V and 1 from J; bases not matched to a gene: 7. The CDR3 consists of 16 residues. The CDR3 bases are TGTGCCAGCAGCCCCCGGGACAGGGGATCGAACACTGAAGCTTTCTTT. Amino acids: CASSPRDRGSNTEAFF.

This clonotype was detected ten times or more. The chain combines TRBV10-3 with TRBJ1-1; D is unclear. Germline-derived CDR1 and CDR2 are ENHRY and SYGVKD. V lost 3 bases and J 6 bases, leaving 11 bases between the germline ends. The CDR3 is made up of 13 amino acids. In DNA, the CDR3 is TGTGCCATCAGTGAATTCTTTGGGGCTGAAGCTTTCTTT. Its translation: CAISEFFGAEAFF.

The chain's CDR3 is CASSPRRAAYEQYF. The CDR3 DNA is TGTGCCAGCAGTCCCCGCAGGGCGGCCTACGAGCAGTACTTC. This chain links TRBV6-5 with TRBJ2-4; D perhaps matches TRBD1 (5 bases). The closer fit of TRBJ2-7 to the DNA end suggests the J call may be wrong. CDR3 length: 14 residues. Germline assignment: CDR1 MNHEY and CDR2 SVGAGI.

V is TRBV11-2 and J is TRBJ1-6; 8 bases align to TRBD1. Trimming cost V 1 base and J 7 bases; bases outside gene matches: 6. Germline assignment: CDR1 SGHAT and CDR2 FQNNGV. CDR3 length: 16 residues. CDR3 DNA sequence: TGTGCCAGCAGCTTAGGCCTGGACAGGGAGAATTCACCCCTCCACTTT. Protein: CASSLGLDRENSPLHF. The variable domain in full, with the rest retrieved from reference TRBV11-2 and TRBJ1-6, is EAGVAQSPRYKIIEKRQSVAFWCNPISGHATLYWYQQILGQGPKLLIQFQNNGVVDDSQLPKDRFSAERLKGVDSTLKIQPAKLEDSAVYLCASSLGLDRENSPLHFGNGTRLTVT.

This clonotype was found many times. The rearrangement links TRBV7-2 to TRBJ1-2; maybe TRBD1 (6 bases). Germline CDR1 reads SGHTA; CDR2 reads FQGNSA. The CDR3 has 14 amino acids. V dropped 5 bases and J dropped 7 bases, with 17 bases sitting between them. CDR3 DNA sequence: TGTGCCAGCAGCGCCATAACAGGGAAGGTTGGCTACACCTTC. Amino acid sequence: CASSAITGKVGYTF.

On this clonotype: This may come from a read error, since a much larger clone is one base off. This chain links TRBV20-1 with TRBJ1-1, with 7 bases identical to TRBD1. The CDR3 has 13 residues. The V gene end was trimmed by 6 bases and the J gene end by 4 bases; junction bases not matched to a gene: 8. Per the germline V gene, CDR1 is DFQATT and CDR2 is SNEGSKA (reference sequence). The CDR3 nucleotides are TGCAGTGCCACACAGGGGCAGAGCACTGAAGCTTTCTTT. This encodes CSATQGQSTEAFF.

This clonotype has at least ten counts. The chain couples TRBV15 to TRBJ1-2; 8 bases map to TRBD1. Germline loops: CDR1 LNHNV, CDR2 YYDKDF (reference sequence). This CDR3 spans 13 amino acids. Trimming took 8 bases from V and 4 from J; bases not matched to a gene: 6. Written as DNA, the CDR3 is TGTGCCACCCAAATCGACAGGGGCTATGGCTACACCTTC. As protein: CATQIDRGYGYTF.

CDR3 nucleotides: TGTGCCAGCAGCCCGGGCCTAGCGGGGTCTCTTGGTGAGCAGTTCTTC. It encodes CASSPGLAGSLGEQFF. The rearrangement links TRBV5-4 to TRBJ2-1, with TRBD2 identical over 9 bases. This CDR3 has 16 amino acids. Germline V CDR1 and CDR2: SGHNT, YYREEE (reference sequence). The V gene end was trimmed by 4 bases and the J gene end by 9 bases; junction bases not matched to a gene: 14.

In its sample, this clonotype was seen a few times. In DNA, the CDR3 is TGTGCCAGCAGCTTAACGGGAGGACAGGTGATAAACACTGAAGCTTTCTTT. Its protein is CASSLTGGQVINTEAFF. The rearrangement links TRBV7-3 to TRBJ1-1; 7 nucleotides line up with TRBD1. Germline V CDR1 and CDR2: SGHTA, FQGTGA. The V gene end was trimmed by 0 bases and the J gene end by 2 bases; junction bases not matched to a gene: 9. This CDR3 spans 17 amino acids.

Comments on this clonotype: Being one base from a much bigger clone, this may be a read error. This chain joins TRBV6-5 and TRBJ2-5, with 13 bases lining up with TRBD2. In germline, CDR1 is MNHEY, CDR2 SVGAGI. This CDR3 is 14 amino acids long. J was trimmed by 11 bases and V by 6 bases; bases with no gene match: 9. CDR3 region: CASRRLAGGLEQYF. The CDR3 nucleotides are TGTGCCAGCAGGCGACTAGCGGGGGGCCTGGAGCAGTACTTC.

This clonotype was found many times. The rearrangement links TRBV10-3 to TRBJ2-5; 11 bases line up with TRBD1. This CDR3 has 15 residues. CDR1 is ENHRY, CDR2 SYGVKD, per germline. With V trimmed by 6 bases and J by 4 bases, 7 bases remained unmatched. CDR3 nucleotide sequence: TGTGCCATCAGGGACCCCGGGACAGGGGGAGAGACCCAGTACTTC. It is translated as CAIRDPGTGGETQYF.

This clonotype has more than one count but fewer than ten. CDR3 bases: TGTGCCAGCAGCTACTGGGGACAGGGGGGGAACACTGAAGCTTTCTTT. Amino acids: CASSYWGQGGNTEAFF. The chain has TRBV7-9 and TRBJ1-1; 11 bases agree with TRBD1. Germline V lookup: CDR1 SEHNR, CDR2 FQNEAQ (reference sequence). Trimming removed 4 bases from V and 1 base from J; junction bases left unmatched: 5. This CDR3 region has 16 residues.

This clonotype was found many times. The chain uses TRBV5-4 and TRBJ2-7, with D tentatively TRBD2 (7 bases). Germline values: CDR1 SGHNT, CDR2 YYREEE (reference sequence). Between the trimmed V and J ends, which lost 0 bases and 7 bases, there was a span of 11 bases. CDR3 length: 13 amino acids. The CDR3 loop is CASSLVGGREQYF. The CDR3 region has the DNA TGTGCCAGCAGCTTGGTCGGGGGGCGTGAGCAGTACTTC.

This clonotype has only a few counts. The DNA for the CDR3 is TGTGCCAGCAGCCAAGGACAGGGGGGGGCCGAGCAGTACTTC. This codes for CASSQGQGGAEQYF. The chain links TRBV3-1 to TRBJ2-4; TRBD1 matches 9 bases. The end of the DNA is better explained by TRBJ2-7, so the J call may be wrong. Germline lookup yields CDR1 LGHDT and CDR2 YNNKEL (reference sequence). The CDR3 contains 14 residues.

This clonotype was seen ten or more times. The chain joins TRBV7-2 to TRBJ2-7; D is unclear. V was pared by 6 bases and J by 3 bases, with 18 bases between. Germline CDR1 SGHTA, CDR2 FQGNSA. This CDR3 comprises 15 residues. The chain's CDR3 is CASSFGPFYSYEQYF. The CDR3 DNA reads TGTGCCAGCAGTTTCGGACCTTTTTATAGCTACGAGCAGTACTTC.

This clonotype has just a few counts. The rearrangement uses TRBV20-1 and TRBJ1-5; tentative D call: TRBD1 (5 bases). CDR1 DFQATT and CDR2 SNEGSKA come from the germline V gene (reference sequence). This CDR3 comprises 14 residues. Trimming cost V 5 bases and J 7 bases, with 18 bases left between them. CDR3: CSARSRGSGQPQHF. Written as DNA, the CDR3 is TGCAGTGCTCGCTCCCGGGGCAGTGGGCAGCCCCAGCATTTT.

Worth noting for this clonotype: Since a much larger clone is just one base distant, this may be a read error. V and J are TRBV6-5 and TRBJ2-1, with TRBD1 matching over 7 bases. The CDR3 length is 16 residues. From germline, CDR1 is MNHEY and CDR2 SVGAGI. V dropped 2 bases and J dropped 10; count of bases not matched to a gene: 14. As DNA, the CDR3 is TGTGCCAGCAGTTACCAGAAGGGACAGAGCTCCTACGAGCAGTTCTTC. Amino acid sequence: CASSYQKGQSSYEQFF.

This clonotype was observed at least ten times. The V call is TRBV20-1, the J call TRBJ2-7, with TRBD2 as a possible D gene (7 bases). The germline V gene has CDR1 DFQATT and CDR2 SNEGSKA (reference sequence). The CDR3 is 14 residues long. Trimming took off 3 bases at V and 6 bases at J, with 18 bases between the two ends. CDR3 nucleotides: TGCAGTGCTAGTCGCCCGGGGGGCTGGAGCGAGCAGTACTTC. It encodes CSASRPGGWSEQYF.

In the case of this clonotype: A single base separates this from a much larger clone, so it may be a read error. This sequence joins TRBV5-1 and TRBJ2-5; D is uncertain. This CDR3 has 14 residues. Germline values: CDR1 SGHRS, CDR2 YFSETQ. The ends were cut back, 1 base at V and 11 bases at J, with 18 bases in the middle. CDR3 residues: CASSLSGRQNEQYF. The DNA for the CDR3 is TGCGCCAGCAGCTTGAGTGGACGACAAAATGAGCAGTACTTC.

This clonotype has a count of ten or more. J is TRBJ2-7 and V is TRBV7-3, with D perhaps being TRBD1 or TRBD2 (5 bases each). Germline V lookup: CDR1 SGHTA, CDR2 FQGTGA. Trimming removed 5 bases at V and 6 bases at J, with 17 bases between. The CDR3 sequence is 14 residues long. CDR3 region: CASSPLVVRGEQYF. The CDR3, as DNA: TGTGCCAGCAGCCCTCTTGTGGTGAGGGGCGAGCAGTACTTC.